This note documents a single T cell receptor beta chain sequence. Its antigen is unidentified. The data are from a study of shared clonotypes between healthy human individuals. Study-wide background: Each donor's CD8 memory used one plate, CD8 naive two, each CD4 subset three.

Naive-designated CD8 cells lacked CD45RO, were positively enriched for CCR7, and omitted terminally differentiated effector memory CD45RA+ cells. Participating donors were healthy, HIV-negative adults free of recent acute infections or vaccinations. CDR3 size: 11 residues. The V end was cut by 5 bases, the J end by 9 bases, with 11 bases between. CDR1 and CDR2 (germline): DFQATT, SNEGSKA (reference sequence). Study-wide points: Four donors had 4% to 6.5% of their naive CD4 clonotypes in common.

In the study's own analysis: Sequence data from immunoSEQ were junction-only and lacked quality scores; consequently, filtering differed. Method: immunoSEQ multiplex PCR; TCRdb's copy keeps in-frame clones and lacks some. V, J and clone size derive from that table, while D and trimming were established from the DNA sequence. Among roughly 850,000 clones, approximately 96% were seen once, and the ten largest hold roughly 0.23%. V is TRBV20-1 and J is TRBJ2-1; D remains ambiguous. This receptor was identified in a young man in good health. Sequencing was carried out using naive CD8+ T cells sorted from blood. The CDR3 bases are TGCAGTGCTCCGGCGATCAGTGAGCAGTTCTTC. Encoded protein: CSAPAISEQFF.